This TCR beta chain was identified in a study of blood T cell repertoires in COVID-19. About the research overall: The analysed material was cDNA or gDNA that came from T cells, B-cell-depleted T cells, or PBMCs.

With 10 bases clipped from V and 7 bases from J, the junction kept 7 bases outside the gene matches. The CDR3 has 13 amino acids. Germline V gene lookup returns CDR1 MDHEN and CDR2 SYDVKM. Sequencing was performed with immunoSEQ multiplex PCR; in TCRdb, only in-frame clones are kept and a portion is missing. Of about 97,000 clones listed, about 87% are singletons. The chain links TRBV28 to TRBJ1-4; the match to TRBD1 covers 9 bases. The receptor was isolated from a middle-aged man with active or convalescent COVID-19. Sequenced material: peripheral blood. Written as DNA, the CDR3 is TGTGCCACCTGGACAGGGGTGGGTGAAAAACTGTTTTTT. Protein: CATWTGVGEKLFF.